This T cell receptor (delta chain) was sequenced in a study of Vδ1+ human thymocytes. Overall study findings and caveats: Thymic TRG and TRD repertoires appeared highly polyclonal, with Gaussian CDR3 length distributions.

Per germline, CDR1 TSWWSYY and CDR2 QGS. V was shortened by 2 bases and J by 1 base, with 17 bases between the two germline ends. This CDR3 has 17 amino acids. The sample holds a few counts of this clone. Its antigen remains unknown. Sequences come from RNA converted to cDNA by reverse transcription. Pooled V-gene forward primers with one constant-region reverse primer generated the CDR3 amplicons by multiplex PCR. TCRdb ran CATT on the multiplex PCR reads. The table includes about 58,000 delta-chain clones, around 15% detected once. The sequencing input was Vdelta1+ gamma-delta thymocytes from the thymus. Stated subset: FACS-sorted CD3+ TCRalphabeta- TCRVdelta1+ TCRVdelta2- thymocytes. The chain couples TRDV1 to TRDJ1; no reliable D call. This clonotype originated in a girl less than two years old who had congenital heart surgery. CDR3 bases: TGTGCTCTTGGGGAAAGGGCACCAGGCGGGGCCACCGATAAACTCATCTTT. Residues: CALGERAPGGATDKLIF.